This T cell receptor (beta chain) comes out of a study of cytomegalovirus exposure and HLA in healthy donors. The V gene's germline CDR1 is SGHVS and CDR2 FQNEAQ. The CDR3 covers 15 residues. Trimming took 8 bases from V and 3 from J; bases not matched to a gene: 8. With 60 Vbeta and 13 Jbeta primers, the PCR was carried out. Generated by immunoSEQ multiplex PCR, the TCRdb table keeps only in-frame clones and is missing some. This table has about 160,000 clones, approximately 79% appearing once. Sequenced sample: PBMCs. The source is a man aged 40-55 years in good health and CMV-seronegative. The chain has TRBV7-8 and TRBJ2-1; 9 bases agree with TRBD2. CDR3 residues: CASGEGRGGYNEQFF. The CDR3 DNA follows: TGTGCCAGCGGAGAGGGGCGGGGGGGCTACAATGAGCAGTTCTTC.